This passage covers 5 T cell receptor beta chains from one sample sequenced in a study of blood T cell repertoires in COVID-19. The repertoire was sequenced with immunoSEQ multiplex PCR; TCRdb's copy has only in-frame clones and lacks some. The sample includes about half a million clones, roughly 88% of them seen just once. The sequenced sample was peripheral blood. These receptors came from a human donor in a cohort sampled during active COVID-19.

This clone was detected only a few times. The genes are TRBV19 and TRBJ1-2; 8 nucleotides line up with TRBD1. Germline values: CDR1 LNHDA, CDR2 SQIVND (reference sequence). This CDR3 contains 13 residues. V lost 5 bases, J lost 3 bases, and 2 bases stayed unmatched. The DNA of the CDR3 is TGTGCCAGTAGTGAGACAGGGGACTATGGCTACACCTTC. Its protein is CASSETGDYGYTF.

The rearrangement links TRBV19 to TRBJ2-7; D remains ambiguous. The CDR3 extends over 13 amino acids. Per germline, CDR1 LNHDA and CDR2 SQIVND (reference sequence). Trimming removed 5 bases at V and 6 bases at J, with 14 bases between. The CDR3 loop is CASSPGSRSEQYF. CDR3 nucleotide sequence: TGTGCCAGTAGTCCCGGTTCAAGATCCGAGCAGTACTTC.

The chain links TRBV29-1 to TRBJ1-1; 9 nucleotides align to TRBD1. In germline, CDR1 is SQVTM, CDR2 ANQGSEA. V was pared by 7 bases and J by 4 bases, with 13 bases of the junction left unmatched. This CDR3 spans 15 amino acids. CDR3 nucleotide sequence: TGCAGCGATATGGGGCCGGGACAGGGCCCCACTGAAGCTTTCTTT. Encoded protein: CSDMGPGQGPTEAFF. Full variable domain (rest looked up from reference TRBV29-1 and TRBJ1-1): SAVISQKPSRDICQRGTSLTIQCQVDSQVTMMFWYRQQPGQSLTLIATANQGSEATYESGFVIDKFPISRPNLTFSTLTVSNMSPEDSSIYLCSDMGPGQGPTEAFFGQGTRLTVV.

V usage is TRBV23-1 and J usage is TRBJ1-5, with TRBD1 matching 7 bases. TRBV23-1 counts as an open reading frame of uncertain function. With 4 bases clipped from V and 2 bases from J, the junction kept 8 bases outside the gene matches. The CDR3 covers 16 residues. This CDR3 is CASSRVKGAGNQPQHF. CDR3 DNA sequence: TGCGCCAGCAGTCGGGTGAAGGGGGCGGGCAATCAGCCCCAGCATTTT.

Remarks on this clone: Since a much larger clone is just one base distant, this may be a read error. The chain combines TRBV7-3 with TRBJ2-1; 10 bases map to TRBD2. Per the germline V gene, CDR1 is SGHTA and CDR2 is FQGTGA. Trimming cost V 5 bases and J 8 bases; bases outside gene matches: 6. CDR3 length: 14 amino acids. CDR3 sequence reads: CASSLGLASDEQFF. The CDR3 bases are TGTGCCAGCAGCCTGGGACTAGCGAGCGATGAGCAGTTCTTC.